These 28 T cell receptor beta chains originate from one sample sequenced in a study of CD8 T cells in ankylosing spondylitis (dated by TCRdb to about 2017). Library preparation was by 5' RACE. TCRdb shows the sequencer as Illumina HiSeq 2500. TCRdb passed the public sequencing reads through fastp at Q25 and MiXCR, retaining productive beta sequences. CDR3 protein duplicates are merged, each entry listing the most common genes and DNA. Present in this sample are about 340,000 distinct CDR3 sequences, approximately 14% of which were seen just once. The top ten clones comprise approximately 1.1% of the sample. Specimen: blood, either unsorted or a sorted T cell fraction (not recorded which). All receptors derive from a male donor with ankylosing spondylitis or in good health (not recorded which).

This chain connects TRBV12-3 or TRBV12-4 to TRBJ2-1; 9 nucleotides align to TRBD1. J was trimmed by 4 bases and V by 6 bases; bases with no gene match: 7. The CDR3 is 15 amino acids. In DNA, the CDR3 is TGTGCCAGCAGCAAAGGACAGGGGTCATACAATGAGCAGTTCTTC. Protein sequence: CASSKGQGSYNEQFF.

At least ten counts were recorded for this clonotype. This sequence joins TRBV10-3 and TRBJ1-3, with 7 bases matching TRBD1. J lost 0 bases, V lost 10 bases, and 6 bases had no gene match. Germline CDR1 and CDR2: ENHRY and SYGVKD. The CDR3 is 14 amino acids. This CDR3 is CATTGDFSGNTIYF. The CDR3 DNA follows: TGTGCCACAACAGGGGACTTCTCTGGAAACACCATATATTTT.

This rearrangement joins TRBV18 to TRBJ1-5; D is uncertain. CDR3 size: 12 residues. CDR1 and CDR2 (germline): KGHSH, LQKENI. Trimming cost V 2 bases and J 11 bases, with 10 bases left between them. The CDR3 DNA follows: TGTGCCAGCTCACCAGGGTCAGGAGCCCAGCATTTT. It specifies CASSPGSGAQHF.

This clonotype was picked up a small number of times. The chain combines TRBV12-3 or TRBV12-4 with TRBJ2-1; 11 bases are a match to TRBD2. The CDR3 is 14 residues long. Germline trimming cut 7 bases from V and 8 bases from J; bases unmatched to any gene: 7. As DNA, the CDR3 is TGTGCCAGCAACCTAGCGGGAGGAGGCTATGAGCAGTTCTTC. Amino acid sequence: CASNLAGGGYEQFF.

This clonotype has more than one count but fewer than ten. This chain joins TRBV7-9 and TRBJ2-3; D might be TRBD2 (5 bases). Germline V gene data show CDR1 as SEHNR and CDR2 as FQNEAQ (reference sequence). The CDR3 consists of 14 residues. Trimming removed 4 bases at V and 2 bases at J, with 10 bases between. CDR3: CASSYGRDTDTQYF. The CDR3 coding sequence is TGTGCCAGCAGCTATGGTCGGGACACAGATACGCAGTATTTT. The entire variable domain, with the rest obtained from reference TRBV7-9 and TRBJ2-3, is as follows: DTGVSQNPRHKITKRGQNVTFRCDPISEHNRLYWYRQTLGQGPEFLTYFQNEAQLEKSRLLSDRFSAERPKGSFSTLEIQRTEQGDSAMYLCASSYGRDTDTQYFGPGTRLTVL.

The rearrangement joins TRBV6-1 to TRBJ2-2; 10 nucleotides align to TRBD1. The CDR3 extends over 15 amino acids. V was pared by 6 bases and J by 2 bases, with 3 bases of the junction left unmatched. Germline lookup yields CDR1 MNHNS and CDR2 SASEGT. The CDR3 region is CASRTGGGNTGELFF. The CDR3, as DNA: TGTGCCAGCAGGACAGGGGGCGGTAACACCGGGGAGCTGTTTTTT.

A single count supports this clonotype. This sequence joins TRBV6-2 or TRBV6-3 and TRBJ1-6, with 9 positions matching TRBD1. This CDR3 spans 15 amino acids. Germline CDR1 reads MNHEY; CDR2 reads SVGEGT. After removal of 6 bases from V and 6 bases from J, the junction contained 6 bases not matched to a gene. In DNA, the CDR3 is TGTGCCAGCAGACTACAGGGGGCGGGTAATTCACCCCTCCACTTT. Protein product: CASRLQGAGNSPLHF.

This clonotype was picked up a small number of times. The J gene is TRBJ1-2, the V gene TRBV20-1; weak D call: TRBD1 (5 bases). Trimming took off 6 bases at V and 4 bases at J, with 15 bases between the two ends. The germline CDR1 and CDR2 sequences are DFQATT and SNEGSKA (reference sequence). This CDR3 contains 13 residues. The CDR3 reads CSAFRGGVYGYTF. CDR3 DNA sequence: TGCAGTGCATTCCGTGGGGGGGTCTATGGCTACACCTTC.

This clonotype was picked up a small number of times. V usage is TRBV5-1 and J usage is TRBJ2-1, with TRBD2 matching over 10 bases. CDR3 size: 14 residues. Germline values: CDR1 SGHRS, CDR2 YFSETQ. J lost 9 bases, V lost 3 bases, and 6 bases had no gene match. The CDR3: CASSSLAGTGEQFF. CDR3 DNA: TGCGCCAGCAGCTCACTAGCGGGAACGGGTGAGCAGTTCTTC.

V is TRBV20-1 and J is TRBJ2-3; TRBD1 matches 7 bases. Germline CDR1 reads DFQATT; CDR2 reads SNEGSKA (reference sequence). The CDR3 has 12 residues. CDR3 sequence: CTTYRGADTQYF. The CDR3 nucleotides are TGCACCACATACAGGGGAGCAGATACGCAGTATTTT.

This clonotype has a count of ten or more. The rearrangement links TRBV5-1 to TRBJ2-5; TRBD2 is a possible D gene (5 bases). This CDR3 has 13 amino acids. Germline CDR1 is SGHRS and CDR2 is YFSETQ. V was cut by 2 bases and J by 2 bases, with 7 bases left in between. The CDR3 DNA reads as TGCGCCAGCAGCTTCCCGGGACAAGAGACCCAGTACTTC. This codes for CASSFPGQETQYF.

The chain links TRBV15 to TRBJ1-2, with no clear D. The CDR3 length is 15 residues. Germline assignment: CDR1 LNHNV and CDR2 YYDKDF (reference sequence). Trimming took 0 bases from V and 7 from J, leaving 15 bases between them. The CDR3, as DNA: TGTGCCACCAGCAGAGATATAGGGCAGGCAAGTGGCTACACCTTC. Protein product: CATSRDIGQASGYTF.

The V and J genes are TRBV21-1 and TRBJ2-7; the D call in the table, TRBD1, was not verified against the DNA. TRBV21-1 is annotated as a pseudogene. CDR3 length: 15 amino acids. The CDR3 sequence is CASSPWEGGNYEQYF. The DNA for the CDR3 is TGTGCCAGCAGCCCCTGGGAAGGGGGGAACTACGAGCAGTACTTC.

This clonotype was detected ten times or more. The chain combines TRBV12-3 or TRBV12-4 with TRBJ2-7; weak D call: TRBD1 (6 bases). The ends were cut back, 3 bases at V and 4 bases at J, with 13 bases in the middle. The CDR3 extends over 14 amino acids. CDR3 loop: CASSFGRGRYEQYF. Written as DNA, the CDR3 is TGTGCCAGCAGTTTCGGCAGGGGAAGGTACGAGCAGTACTTC.

This chain joins TRBV20-1 and TRBJ2-3, with TRBD1 matching over 9 bases. The trim removed 5 bases at V and 3 bases at J, leaving 9 bases unmatched. The CDR3 loop spans 15 amino acids. CDR1 DFQATT and CDR2 SNEGSKA come from the germline V gene (reference sequence). CDR3 in amino acids: CSALLGTGRTDTQYF. CDR3 in DNA: TGCAGTGCTCTCCTCGGGACAGGGAGGACAGATACGCAGTATTTT.

This clonotype was detected a few times. The V and J genes are TRBV12-3 or TRBV12-4 and TRBJ2-1, with D possibly being TRBD1 or TRBD2 (5 bases each). V was shortened by 1 base and J by 7 bases, with 14 bases between the two germline ends. The CDR3 contains 15 residues. This CDR3 is CASSLGQGDRNEQFF. The CDR3 nucleotides read TGTGCCAGCAGTTTAGGGCAGGGAGACCGGAATGAGCAGTTCTTC.

This clonotype was counted between two and nine times. The chain links TRBV10-3 to TRBJ2-1; 7 bases are shared with TRBD2. J lost 1 base, V lost 8 bases, and 5 bases had no gene match. The CDR3 consists of 14 residues. Germline V gene sequence: CDR1 ENHRY, CDR2 SYGVKD. The CDR3 coding sequence is TGTGCCATCTGGGAGGGTGAGTCCTACAATGAGCAGTTCTTC. Its protein product is CAIWEGESYNEQFF.

This clonotype was seen a handful of times. The V and J genes are TRBV14 and TRBJ2-3, with D possibly being TRBD2 (6 bases). The germline V gene has CDR1 SGHDN and CDR2 FVKESK. Deletions cut 1 base from V and 7 bases from J, with 12 bases between. The CDR3 is made up of 14 amino acids. CDR3 sequence (DNA): TGTGCCAGCAGCCAAGTCGGACTAAAAAATACGCAGTATTTT. It translates to CASSQVGLKNTQYF.

This clonotype was detected once. The gene calls are TRBV5-1 and TRBJ2-3; 8 bases align to TRBD2. V lost 4 bases to trimming and J lost 4 bases; unmatched junction nucleotides: 5. The germline gives CDR1 SGHRS, CDR2 YFSETQ. This CDR3 has 14 amino acids. Here the CDR3 reads CASSPGTSSDTQYF. CDR3 nucleotide sequence: TGCGCCAGCAGCCCAGGGACTAGTTCAGATACGCAGTATTTT.

The rearrangement joins TRBV5-1 to TRBJ1-5; 9 bases map to TRBD1. Germline-derived CDR1 and CDR2 are SGHRS and YFSETQ. The CDR3 is 15 residues long. Germline trimming cut 4 bases from V and 4 bases from J; bases unmatched to any gene: 6. Here the CDR3 DNA reads TGCGCCAGCAGCCCGGGACAGGGTCGAAATCAGCCCCAGCATTTT. This translates into CASSPGQGRNQPQHF.

This chain links TRBV7-2 with TRBJ2-1; 11 nucleotides line up with TRBD2. The length of the CDR3 is 16 residues. Germline CDR1 is SGHTA and CDR2 is FQGNSA. The ends lost 0 bases at V and 4 bases at J; junction bases unmatched: 2. CDR3: CASSLARTSGYNEQFF. In DNA, the CDR3 is TGTGCCAGCAGCTTAGCGAGGACTAGCGGGTACAATGAGCAGTTCTTC.

This clonotype was observed a few times. This rearrangement joins TRBV5-1 to TRBJ1-1; tentative D call: TRBD1 (5 bases). The CDR3 spans 15 residues. Germline V gene lookup returns CDR1 SGHRS and CDR2 YFSETQ. Trimming stripped 3 bases from V and 1 base from J, with 13 bases between. The CDR3 loop reads CASSWGGTTNTEAFF. CDR3 nucleotide sequence: TGCGCCAGCAGCTGGGGAGGGACCACGAACACTGAAGCTTTCTTT.

This clonotype has a handful of counts. This rearrangement joins TRBV7-9 to TRBJ2-3; D is undetermined. The CDR3 has 16 amino acids. V was clipped by 5 bases and J by 0 bases, with 15 bases between them. Germline V gene data show CDR1 as SEHNR and CDR2 as FQNEAQ (reference sequence). The CDR3, as DNA: TGTGCCAGCAGCCTGGGGAACGACCTTAGCACAGATACGCAGTATTTT. It is translated as CASSLGNDLSTDTQYF. The full variable domain, its missing parts supplied by reference TRBV7-9 and TRBJ2-3, is DTGVSQNPRHKITKRGQNVTFRCDPISEHNRLYWYRQTLGQGPEFLTYFQNEAQLEKSRLLSDRFSAERPKGSFSTLEIQRTEQGDSAMYLCASSLGNDLSTDTQYFGPGTRLTVL.

The chain carries TRBV25-1 and TRBJ2-5; the match to TRBD2 covers 8 bases. Per the germline V gene, CDR1 is MGHDK and CDR2 is SYGVNS. V trimming: 10 bases; J trimming: 4 bases; junction bases outside the gene matches: 8. The CDR3 length is 13 residues. The CDR3 loop is CATGGRARETQYF. The DNA of the CDR3 is TGTGCCACGGGGGGGAGGGCCCGAGAGACCCAGTACTTC.

The rearrangement links TRBV3-1 to TRBJ2-7; unclear D gene. This CDR3 spans 14 amino acids. Germline CDR1 and CDR2: LGHDT and YNNKEL (reference sequence). V dropped 4 bases and J dropped 2 bases, with 12 bases sitting between them. The chain's CDR3 is CASSPTVNPYEQYF. The CDR3 DNA reads as TGTGCCAGCAGCCCCACAGTGAATCCCTACGAGCAGTACTTC.

This clonotype has more than one count but fewer than ten. The chain couples TRBV20-1 to TRBJ2-3, with a weak D call TRBD1 (6 bases). CDR1 is DFQATT, CDR2 SNEGSKA, per germline (reference sequence). The CDR3 has 12 amino acids. V was cut by 6 bases and J by 9 bases, with 16 bases left in between. This CDR3 reads CSAPGQTATQYF. The CDR3 bases are TGCAGTGCCCCCGGACAGACTGCGACGCAGTATTTT.

The chain joins TRBV7-2 to TRBJ2-2; a possible D gene is TRBD2 (5 bases). Germline CDR1 reads SGHTA; CDR2 reads FQGNSA. The V and J ends lost 7 bases and 5 bases respectively, with 14 bases between them. This CDR3 region has 14 residues. CDR3 DNA sequence: TGTGCCAGCAACCGGGGTTGGGGTACCGGGGAGCTGTTTTTT. Encoded protein: CASNRGWGTGELFF.

This clonotype was observed a few times. The chain couples TRBV4-1 to TRBJ1-1; D might be TRBD1 (6 bases). Germline values: CDR1 MGHRA, CDR2 YSYEKL. Trimming removed 1 base from V and 3 bases from J, with 6 bases in between. The CDR3 has 13 residues. CDR3 sequence reads: CASSQAGDTEAFF. The CDR3 bases are TGCGCCAGCAGCCAAGCAGGGGACACTGAAGCTTTCTTT.